This T cell receptor beta chain was captured by sequencing in a study of cytomegalovirus exposure and HLA in healthy donors. Broader study findings: Analysis performed later found 16,951 TCR beta sequences associated with HLA alleles at 0.05 false discovery rate.

The PCR used 60 Vbeta and 13 Jbeta primers. The data were produced by immunoSEQ multiplex PCR, yet TCRdb's version contains in-frame clones alone and is incomplete. The sample carries about 120,000 clones, 70% to 75% recorded once. This clone has just one count. Its antigen is currently unknown. V lost 11 bases and J 1 base, leaving 21 bases between the germline ends. CDR1 and CDR2 (germline): SNHLY, FYNNEI. This CDR3 region has 17 residues. This TCR came from a woman aged 40 to 50 in good health and CMV-seronegative. The source material was PBMCs. J is TRBJ2-6 and V is TRBV2, with D maybe TRBD2 (5 bases). The CDR3 DNA sequence: TGTGCCGGCGAAGCGGAGACGACGTGGTCTGGGGCCAACGTCCTGACTTTC. It is translated as CAGEAETTWSGANVLTF.